A selection of T cell receptor beta chains follows, all from one sample in a study of cytomegalovirus exposure and HLA in healthy donors. Sequenced by immunoSEQ multiplex PCR; TCRdb stores in-frame clones only, minus some. This table has approximately 170,000 clones, roughly 80% appearing once. Sequenced: PBMCs. The source of these receptors is a man aged 45 to 65 in good health and CMV-seropositive. Each CDR3 is given with its conserved first and last residue. Fields, in order: clone size, D gene, V gene, J gene, CDR3 protein, CDR3 DNA. The D gene is left open where the match is weak. Size tells how often a clone was seen (once, few, many) or the class of an expanded clone, and some rows leave it out.

size: NA; D: TRBD1; V: TRBV19; J: TRBJ1-5; CDR3: CASSIGAGGYQPQHF; DNA: TGTGCCAGTAGTATTGGGGCAGGGGGATATCAGCCCCAGCATTTT
size: NA; D: TRBD2; V: TRBV4-3; J: TRBJ2-7; CDR3: CASSQGLAGAYEQYF; DNA: TGCGCCAGCAGCCAAGGACTAGCGGGAGCCTACGAGCAGTACTTC
size: NA; D: NA; V: TRBV10-2; J: TRBJ1-6; CDR3: CASSEHGVSSYNSPLHF; DNA: TGCGCCAGCAGTGAGCACGGGGTGAGCTCCTATAATTCACCCCTCCACTTT
size: NA; D: TRBD1; V: TRBV2; J: TRBJ2-5; CDR3: CASSAVDRTETQYF; DNA: TGTGCCAGCAGTGCGGTGGACAGGACAGAGACCCAGTACTTC
size: NA; D: NA; V: TRBV2; J: TRBJ2-6; CDR3: CASSTTTSPGANVLTF; DNA: TGTGCCAGCAGTACCACGACAAGCCCTGGGGCCAACGTCCTGACTTTC
size: NA; D: NA; V: TRBV7-9; J: TRBJ2-7; CDR3: CSSATSDSEQYF; DNA: TGTTCCAGCGCTACATCCGACAGTGAGCAGTACTTC
size: NA; D: NA; V: TRBV27; J: TRBJ2-5; CDR3: CASKGGGRETQYF; DNA: TGTGCCAGCAAGGGGGGGGGACGGGAGACCCAGTACTTC
size: NA; D: NA; V: TRBV20-1; J: TRBJ1-1; CDR3: CSAYDGVEAFF; DNA: TGCAGTGCTTACGACGGAGTTGAAGCTTTCTTT
size: once; D: NA; V: TRBV28; J: TRBJ2-5; CDR3: CASSSLYQETQYF; DNA: TGTGCCAGCAGTTCTTTGTACCAAGAGACCCAGTACTTC
size: NA; D: TRBD1; V: TRBV2; J: TRBJ2-5; CDR3: CASRDREETQYF; DNA: TGTGCCAGCAGAGACAGGGAAGAGACCCAGTACTTC
size: once; D: NA; V: TRBV6-6; J: TRBJ1-5; CDR3: CASSSQQAASNQPQHF; DNA: TGTGCCAGCAGTTCCCAACAGGCGGCAAGCAATCAGCCCCAGCATTTT
size: few; D: TRBD1; V: TRBV6-5; J: TRBJ1-4; CDR3: CASSYEGQGVEKLFF; DNA: TGTGCCAGCAGTTACGAGGGACAGGGGGTTGAAAAACTGTTTTTT
size: NA; D: TRBD1; V: TRBV6-1; J: TRBJ2-2; CDR3: CASRQGANTGELFF; DNA: TGTGCCAGCCGACAGGGGGCTAACACCGGGGAGCTGTTTTTT
size: NA; D: TRBD2; V: TRBV29-1; J: TRBJ2-1; CDR3: CSVRGVSAGTSGRDEQFF; DNA: TGCAGCGTGAGGGGGGTGAGCGCCGGGACTAGCGGGAGGGATGAGCAGTTCTTC
size: NA; D: NA; V: TRBV11-2; J: TRBJ2-7; CDR3: CASSLLRGAEQYF; DNA: TGTGCCAGCAGCTTACTTCGCGGGGCCGAGCAGTACTTC
size: NA; D: NA; V: TRBV6-1; J: TRBJ2-7; CDR3: CASSDGRSYEQYF; DNA: TGTGCCAGCAGTGACGGGAGAAGCTACGAGCAGTACTTC
size: NA; D: TRBD2; V: TRBV2; J: TRBJ2-1; CDR3: CASRTSRYNEQFF; DNA: TGTGCCAGCCGGACTAGCCGATACAATGAGCAGTTCTTC
size: NA; D: NA; V: TRBV30; J: TRBJ1-2; CDR3: CAWSLGQELGYTF; DNA: TGTGCCTGGAGCCTCGGCCAGGAACTTGGCTACACCTTC
size: NA; D: NA; V: TRBV5-1; J: TRBJ2-6; CDR3: CASSLAGGPRSGANVLTF; DNA: TGCGCCAGCAGCTTGGCTGGAGGACCGAGGTCTGGGGCCAACGTCCTGACTTTC
size: few; D: TRBD1; V: TRBV19; J: TRBJ2-7; CDR3: CASSIAGTASYEQYF; DNA: TGTGCCAGTAGTATAGCTGGGACAGCCTCCTACGAGCAGTACTTC
size: once; D: TRBD2; V: TRBV4-1; J: TRBJ2-5; CDR3: CASSQDPSGPETQYF; DNA: TGCGCCAGCAGCCAAGATCCTAGCGGCCCCGAGACCCAGTACTTC
size: NA; D: TRBD2; V: TRBV4-3; J: TRBJ2-3; CDR3: CASSQVGSGSANTQYF; DNA: TGCGCCAGCAGCCAAGTAGGTAGCGGGAGTGCCAATACGCAGTATTTT
size: NA; D: NA; V: TRBV28; J: TRBJ1-2; CDR3: CASSLAGLYGYTF; DNA: TGTGCCAGCAGTTTGGCAGGCCTCTATGGCTACACCTTC
size: NA; D: TRBD1; V: TRBV27; J: TRBJ1-3; CDR3: CASSPTGVGGNTIYF; DNA: TGTGCCAGCAGTCCCACAGGGGTGGGCGGAAACACCATATATTTT
size: once; D: TRBD2; V: TRBV6-6; J: TRBJ2-7; CDR3: CASSPAGVEQYF; DNA: TGTGCCAGCAGTCCCGCGGGGGTCGAGCAGTACTTC
size: NA; D: NA; V: TRBV10-2; J: TRBJ1-2; CDR3: CASSPTANYGYTF; DNA: TGCGCCAGCAGTCCAACAGCTAACTATGGCTACACCTTC
size: NA; D: TRBD1; V: TRBV29-1; J: TRBJ1-2; CDR3: CSVEQGVDGYTF; DNA: TGCAGCGTTGAGCAGGGGGTAGATGGCTACACCTTC
size: NA; D: NA; V: TRBV11-1; J: TRBJ1-1; CDR3: CASSLEPGENTEAFF; DNA: TGTGCCAGCAGCTTAGAGCCCGGGGAGAACACTGAAGCTTTCTTT
size: NA; D: TRBD2; V: TRBV7-2; J: TRBJ2-3; CDR3: CASSLDGAGGPTQYF; DNA: TGTGCCAGCAGCTTAGACGGAGCGGGAGGTCCCACGCAGTATTTT
size: NA; D: TRBD2; V: TRBV5-4; J: TRBJ2-1; CDR3: CASSLGLAGKDEQFF; DNA: TGTGCCAGCAGCTTAGGACTAGCGGGAAAGGATGAGCAGTTCTTC
size: NA; D: NA; V: TRBV4-1; J: TRBJ1-2; CDR3: CASSQEEDRRWGYTF; DNA: TGCGCCAGCAGCCAAGAAGAGGACAGAAGATGGGGCTACACCTTC
size: NA; D: NA; V: TRBV7-8; J: TRBJ2-5; CDR3: CASSSTKGSQETQYF; DNA: TGTGCCAGCAGCTCGACTAAAGGTTCGCAAGAGACCCAGTACTTC
size: NA; D: TRBD2; V: TRBV7-2; J: TRBJ2-2; CDR3: CASSFPTSGRATGELFF; DNA: TGTGCCAGCAGCTTCCCGACTAGCGGGAGGGCCACCGGGGAGCTGTTTTTT
size: NA; D: NA; V: TRBV6-1; J: TRBJ2-3; CDR3: CATLRGGSTDTQYF; DNA: TGTGCCACCTTAAGAGGGGGTAGCACAGATACGCAGTATTTT
size: once; D: NA; V: TRBV28; J: TRBJ2-7; CDR3: CASSPNRVHSYEQYF; DNA: TGTGCCAGCAGCCCAAACAGGGTACACTCCTACGAGCAGTACTTC
size: NA; D: NA; V: TRBV4-1; J: TRBJ1-2; CDR3: CASSQYFTGNYGYTF; DNA: TGCGCCAGCAGCCAGTATTTTACAGGAAACTATGGCTACACCTTC
size: NA; D: TRBD1; V: TRBV5-1; J: TRBJ1-1; CDR3: CASSLGSGGNTEAFF; DNA: TGCGCCAGCAGCTTGGGGTCAGGGGGAAACACTGAAGCTTTCTTT
size: once; D: TRBD1; V: TRBV7-2; J: TRBJ2-7; CDR3: CASSAGQGRSYEQYF; DNA: TGTGCCAGCAGCGCGGGACAGGGGCGCTCCTACGAGCAGTACTTC
size: NA; D: TRBD1; V: TRBV7-3; J: TRBJ2-1; CDR3: CASSLTPGTANEQFF; DNA: TGTGCCAGCAGCTTAACACCTGGGACAGCCAATGAGCAGTTCTTC
size: few; D: TRBD1; V: TRBV18; J: TRBJ2-1; CDR3: CASSLGQGLYNEQFF; DNA: TGTGCCAGCTCCCTGGGACAGGGACTCTACAATGAGCAGTTCTTC
size: NA; D: TRBD2; V: TRBV7-3; J: TRBJ2-1; CDR3: CASSHQGLDYGNEQFF; DNA: TGTGCCAGCAGCCACCAGGGACTAGACTACGGCAATGAGCAGTTCTTC
size: NA; D: TRBD2; V: TRBV5-1; J: TRBJ2-1; CDR3: CASSFVRDTPGTSLFF; DNA: TGCGCCAGCAGCTTCGTCAGGGACACGCCCGGGACTAGTCTGTTCTTC
size: NA; D: TRBD2; V: TRBV5-1; J: TRBJ2-7; CDR3: CASSPGLAGSYEQYF; DNA: TGCGCCAGCAGCCCCGGACTAGCGGGGTCCTACGAGCAGTACTTC
size: NA; D: TRBD1; V: TRBV30; J: TRBJ1-2; CDR3: CAWSWIGGDGYTF; DNA: TGTGCCTGGAGTTGGATAGGGGGCGATGGCTACACCTTC
size: few; D: NA; V: TRBV6-5; J: TRBJ2-5; CDR3: CASTGSGEETQYF; DNA: TGTGCCAGCACCGGGAGCGGTGAGGAGACCCAGTACTTC
size: NA; D: NA; V: TRBV5-1; J: TRBJ1-4; CDR3: CASSPTVDNEKLFF; DNA: TGCGCCAGCAGCCCGACAGTGGATAATGAAAAACTGTTTTTT
size: NA; D: TRBD1; V: TRBV2; J: TRBJ2-2; CDR3: CASSIGTGREVFF; DNA: TGTGCCAGCAGTATCGGGACAGGGAGAGAGGTGTTTTTT
size: once; D: NA; V: TRBV19; J: TRBJ2-7; CDR3: CASSILQGYEQYF; DNA: TGTGCCAGTAGTATTCTACAGGGCTACGAGCAGTACTTC
size: NA; D: TRBD1; V: TRBV7-2; J: TRBJ1-2; CDR3: CASSRDSYGYTF; DNA: TGTGCCAGCAGCCGGGACAGCTATGGCTACACCTTC
size: NA; D: TRBD1; V: TRBV7-6; J: TRBJ2-5; CDR3: CASSLVPGQGETQYF; DNA: TGTGCCAGCAGCTTGGTACCGGGACAGGGGGAGACCCAGTACTTC